The 5 T cell receptor beta chains reported below all come from one sample, sequenced in a study of blood T cell repertoires in COVID-19. Here immunoSEQ multiplex PCR was the method, and the copy in TCRdb shows in-frame clones only, minus some. This sample has roughly 230,000 clones, with about 80% found just once. Sample: PBMCs or T cells enriched from blood (not recorded which). The source is a man over 45 who had recovered from COVID-19.

This chain uses TRBV7-2 with TRBJ1-4; D gene unclear. The germline V gene has CDR1 SGHTA and CDR2 FQGNSA. Between the trimmed V and J ends, which lost 1 base and 4 bases, there was a span of 7 bases. The CDR3 sequence is 14 residues long. The CDR3 region is CASSLGANNEKLFF. CDR3 coding DNA: TGTGCCAGCAGCTTAGGAGCTAATAATGAAAAACTGTTTTTT.

This clone was picked up many times. The chain combines TRBV10-1 with TRBJ2-5; no firm D call. The CDR3 loop spans 13 amino acids. Germline V CDR1 and CDR2: WNHNN, SYGVQD (reference sequence). V gave up 4 bases and J gave up 5 bases, with 11 bases separating them. CDR3 protein: CASSVSPGETQYF. For the CDR3, the DNA is TGCGCCAGCAGTGTCTCTCCCGGGGAGACCCAGTACTTC.

The genes are TRBV6-1 and TRBJ2-4; D is unresolved. Germline-derived CDR1 and CDR2 are MNHNS and SASEGT. The CDR3 has 15 residues. V lost 3 bases to trimming and J lost 1 base, with 10 bases between them. The CDR3 protein is CASSDAYVAKNIQYF. The CDR3 DNA follows: TGTGCCAGCAGTGACGCCTATGTGGCCAAAAACATTCAGTACTTC.

The chain has TRBV2 and TRBJ2-7, with 7 nucleotides matching TRBD1. CDR3 length: 13 amino acids. V lost 8 bases, J lost 0 bases, and 4 bases stayed unmatched. Germline CDR1 and CDR2: SNHLY and FYNNEI. The CDR3 DNA follows: TGTGCCAGCGGACAGGAGTCCTCCTACGAGCAGTACTTC. Translated: CASGQESSYEQYF.

The chain recombines TRBV5-1 with TRBJ1-5; 9 nucleotides agree with TRBD1. The trim removed 2 bases at V and 6 bases at J, leaving 3 bases unmatched. CDR1 is SGHRS and CDR2 is YFSETQ in the germline V gene. The CDR3 runs to 14 residues. This CDR3 is CASSLRQGGQPQHF. The CDR3 DNA follows: TGCGCCAGCAGCTTAAGACAGGGGGGTCAGCCCCAGCATTTT. Full variable domain (outside the CDR3, taken from reference TRBV5-1 and TRBJ1-5): KAGVTQTPRYLIKTRGQQVTLSCSPISGHRSVSWYQQTPGQGLQFLFEYFSETQRNKGNFPGRFSGRQFSNSRSEMNVSTLELGDSALYLCASSLRQGGQPQHFGDGTRLSIL.